This T cell receptor (beta chain) originates from a study of blood T cells in healthy people across ages. On the study more broadly: Capture by template switching was about one barcoded beta molecule per two T cells.

The CDR3 loop spans 14 amino acids. V lost 2 bases to trimming and J lost 4 bases, with 12 bases between them. Germline-derived CDR1 and CDR2 are SGHRS and YFSETQ. A second PCR of about 6 to 12 cycles used a sample-barcoded 5' primer and a J-beta primer mix. Each cDNA molecule was tagged by a template-switch adaptor with 12 random nucleotides. Each CDR3 protein is one row after TCRdb ran MiXCR on the 5' RACE reads. In the table there are fewer than 2,000,000 distinct CDR3 sequences, about two fifths of which are singletons. Study-level points and caveats: Roughly linearly, TCR beta diversity per million T cells fell as age increased. Expanded clonotype changes were possibly confounded by unknown donor CMV status.

Details on this clonotype: Its antigen is as yet unknown.

The TCR was taken from a human donor in good health. J is TRBJ1-1 and V is TRBV5-1; D not certain. Sequencing was performed on blood. CDR3 DNA sequence: TGCGCCAGCAGCTTCAAGAGAGGAGGCACTGAAGCTTTCTTT. Translating it yields CASSFKRGGTEAFF.